This entry lists 16 T cell receptor beta chains sequenced from one sample in a study of T cell repertoires in cytomegalovirus infection. Antigens of these TCRs are unknown. TCRdb recomputed calls from the reads with MiXCR, one row per CDR3 protein. The sample shows fewer than 900,000 distinct CDR3 sequences, roughly 29% of them seen only once. Sequenced material: cultured CD8+ T cells from PBMCs, taken from culture after CMV antigen stimulation. The receptors shown here come from a human donor in good health (CMV status not recorded). Some clones in this sample may be carry-over from other donors' samples.

A word on this clonotype: With a much larger clone just one base away, this may be a read error. This is likely a read error, given that the CDR3 carries no conserved phenylalanine or tryptophan at its end. This sequence joins TRBV10-3 and TRBJ1-1, with TRBD1 matching 7 bases. CDR1 is ENHRY and CDR2 is SYGVKD in the germline V gene. The CDR3 consists of 15 residues. The V and J ends lost 6 bases and 0 bases, in that order; junction bases with no gene match: 7. The CDR3, as DNA: TGTGCCATCAGAGGAGCCGGGACAGTGAACACTGAAGCTTTCTTA. Encoded protein: CAIRGAGTVNTEAFL.

There are many counts of this clonotype. The J gene is TRBJ2-2, the V gene TRBV7-2, with a weak D call TRBD2 (6 bases). CDR3 length: 13 residues. Germline-derived CDR1 and CDR2 are SGHTA and FQGNSA. Trimming pared 8 bases from V and 5 bases from J, leaving 12 bases between. The CDR3 coding sequence is TGTGCCAGCGGGGGGACGACAACCGGGGAGCTGTTTTTT. Protein sequence: CASGGTTTGELFF.

The genes are TRBV11-1 and TRBJ2-7; the D gene is possibly TRBD1 (5 bases). CDR1 and CDR2 from the germline V gene are SGHAT and FQDESV (reference sequence). V dropped 3 bases and J dropped 6 bases, with 15 bases sitting between them. There are 14 residues in the CDR3. The CDR3: CASSFKGARSEQYV. In nucleotides, the CDR3 is TGTGCCAGCAGCTTCAAAGGGGCGCGGAGCGAGCAGTACGTC.

A few counts support this clonotype. The rearrangement uses TRBV7-9 and TRBJ1-3; D not resolved. V was shortened by 3 bases and J by 0 bases, with 9 bases between the two germline ends. CDR3 length equals 15 residues. Germline V CDR1 and CDR2: SEHNR, FQNEAQ (reference sequence). The CDR3 protein is CASSFIVDSGNTIYF. CDR3 DNA: TGTGCCAGCAGCTTCATTGTGGACTCTGGAAACACCATATATTTT.

The CDR3 region has the DNA TGTGCCAGTAGTATAGATGGGTCCGGGAACACTGAAGCTTTCTTT. Its translation: CASSIDGSGNTEAFF. The chain links TRBV19 to TRBJ1-1; D is undetermined. This CDR3 has 15 residues. Looked up from germline, CDR1 is LNHDA and CDR2 is SQIVND (reference sequence). Trimming pared 0 bases from V and 1 base from J, leaving 9 bases between.

There are many counts of this clonotype. The V and J genes are TRBV4-1 and TRBJ2-5, with no clear D. Germline values: CDR1 MGHRA, CDR2 YSYEKL. This CDR3 has 17 amino acids. Trimming left V 0 bases short and J 5 bases short, with 19 bases between. In DNA, the CDR3 is TGCGCCAGCAGCCAAGATGGGTCACTGGGGATAGGTGAGACCCAGTACTTC. Translating it yields CASSQDGSLGIGETQYF.

This clonotype was picked up many times. The V gene is TRBV7-9, the J gene TRBJ2-2, with TRBD2 as a possible D gene (5 bases). V was clipped by 1 base and J by 2 bases, with 11 bases between them. Germline loops: CDR1 SEHNR, CDR2 FQNEAQ (reference sequence). The CDR3 extends over 16 amino acids. CDR3 amino acids: CASSLGAGVNTGELFF. CDR3 DNA: TGTGCCAGCAGCTTAGGGGCCGGGGTCAACACCGGGGAGCTGTTTTTT.

V usage is TRBV9 and J usage is TRBJ2-5; D assignment may be TRBD1 or TRBD2 (6 bases each). CDR1 and CDR2 from the germline V gene are SGDLS and YYNGEE. The CDR3 runs 14 residues. V lost 1 base to trimming and J lost 5 bases, with 12 bases between them. CDR3 sequence reads: CASSVPGGDETQYF. As DNA, the CDR3 is TGTGCCAGCAGCGTACCCGGGGGCGATGAGACCCAGTACTTC. Drawing the rest from reference TRBV9 and TRBJ2-5, the complete variable domain is DSGVTQTPKHLITATGQRVTLRCSPRSGDLSVYWYQQSLDQGLQFLIQYYNGEERAKGNILERFSAQQFPDLHSELNLSSLELGDSALYFCASSVPGGDETQYFGPGTRLLVL.

This clonotype was picked up a small number of times. The CDR3 DNA is TGCAGCGTTGAAGGGAGCTATGGCTACACCTTC. Its protein is CSVEGSYGYTF. The chain uses TRBV29-1 and TRBJ1-2; D gene ambiguous. The CDR3 contains 11 residues. The V and J ends lost 1 base and 4 bases respectively, with 4 bases between them. From germline, CDR1 is SQVTM and CDR2 ANQGSEA.

The chain combines TRBV4-1 with TRBJ2-3; D not certain. CDR3 length: 14 amino acids. Germline CDR1 is MGHRA and CDR2 is YSYEKL. V was cut by 2 bases and J by 2 bases, with 8 bases left in between. The CDR3 region has the DNA TGCGCCAGCAGCCAATCGGCAGCCACAGATACGCAGTATTTT. Protein sequence: CASSQSAATDTQYF.

This clonotype was recorded at least ten times. This CDR3 is CASSVDDTDTQYF. CDR3 bases: TGTGCCAGCAGCGTAGATGACACAGATACGCAGTATTTT. The rearrangement joins TRBV9 to TRBJ2-3, with D hard to call. Germline CDR1 and CDR2: SGDLS and YYNGEE. The V gene lost 0 bases and the J gene lost 2 bases, with 4 bases spanning the gap. The CDR3 spans 13 residues.

This clonotype has only a few counts. The chain combines TRBV7-9 with TRBJ2-1; TRBD2 aligns across 8 bases. This CDR3 has 15 amino acids. The J segment lost 4 bases and the V segment lost 5 bases, leaving 7 bases of the junction unmatched. Germline V gives CDR1 SEHNR, CDR2 FQNEAQ (reference sequence). CDR3 DNA sequence: TGTGCCAGCAGCCGCAGCGGGGGAATGTACAATGAGCAGTTCTTC. Its protein is CASSRSGGMYNEQFF.

V is TRBV19 and J is TRBJ2-2; perhaps D is TRBD1 or TRBD2 (7 bases each). Germline V gene data show CDR1 as LNHDA and CDR2 as SQIVND (reference sequence). CDR3 length: 15 residues. Between the trimmed V and J ends, which lost 6 bases and 2 bases, there was a span of 13 bases. CDR3 sequence: CASSGGTANTGELFF. The CDR3 DNA reads TGTGCCAGTAGCGGGGGGACAGCCAACACCGGGGAGCTGTTTTTT.

The J gene is TRBJ2-1, the V gene TRBV19; D might be TRBD2 (5 bases). The germline CDR1 and CDR2 sequences are LNHDA and SQIVND (reference sequence). The CDR3 loop spans 13 amino acids. V lost 4 bases and J 7 bases, leaving 11 bases between the germline ends. CDR3 sequence: CASSTRRGNEQFF. The DNA for the CDR3 is TGTGCCAGTAGTACTAGACGAGGGAATGAGCAGTTCTTC. Filled out from reference TRBV19 and TRBJ2-1, the complete variable domain reads DGGITQSPKYLFRKEGQNVTLSCEQNLNHDAMYWYRQDPGQGLRLIYYSQIVNDFQKGDIAEGYSVSREKKESFPLTVTSAQKNPTAFYLCASSTRRGNEQFFGPGTRLTVL.

Of note for this clonotype: The junction and the germline gene differ at one end; a read error may be behind it. The chain uses TRBV4-1 and TRBJ1-1; tentative D call: TRBD1 (6 bases). The germline CDR1 and CDR2 sequences are MGHRA and YSYEKL. The CDR3 spans 14 residues. CDR3 region: CASSQVQGTTEACF. CDR3 nucleotide sequence: TGCGCCAGCAGCCAAGTACAGGGCACCACTGAAGCTTGCTTT.

This clonotype was observed a few times. The chain couples TRBV20-1 to TRBJ1-2; the D gene is possibly TRBD1 (5 bases). V lost 1 base and J 0 bases, leaving 9 bases between the germline ends. The germline V gene encodes CDR1 DFQATT and CDR2 SNEGSKA (reference sequence). This CDR3 is 14 amino acids long. The CDR3 is CSARGGRANYGYTF. CDR3 coding DNA: TGCAGTGCTAGAGGTGGCAGGGCTAACTATGGCTACACCTTC.